This is a list of T cell receptor beta chains from one sample in a study of CD8 T cells in ankylosing spondylitis. MiXCR, run by TCRdb on the 5' RACE reads, gives a single entry per CDR3 protein. The data hold roughly 100,000 distinct CDR3 sequences, with less than 25% observed a single time. Material: synovial fluid, either unsorted or a sorted T cell fraction (not recorded which). These receptors all stem from a male donor with ankylosing spondylitis. Both conserved end residues are part of each CDR3. Each record gives: J gene, V gene, clone size, D gene, CDR3 DNA, CDR3 protein. D genes are given only for firm matches. Size values are once, few and many counts, or a class for expanded clones, and some rows have none.

>TRBJ2-4|TRBV5-1|.|TRBD1
TGCGCCAGCAGCCAGGGACAGGGGACCGTGTACATTCAGTACTTC
CASSQGQGTVYIQYF
>TRBJ2-5|TRBV5-1|.|.
TGCGCCAGCAGCCAACAACTAGCTCAACAAGAGACCCAGTACTTC
CASSQQLAQQETQYF
>TRBJ2-2|TRBV5-1|.|TRBD2
TGCGCCAGCAGCCCGCTAGCGGATCCCAACACCGGGGAGCTGTTTTTT
CASSPLADPNTGELFF
>TRBJ2-7|TRBV30|few|TRBD1
TGTGCCTGGGCCGGGACAGGCCCTTACGAGCAGTACTTC
CAWAGTGPYEQYF
>TRBJ2-1|TRBV10-3|.|TRBD2
TGTGCCACGGAAGCGGGATCCCACAATGAGCAGTTCTTC
CATEAGSHNEQFF
>TRBJ1-4|TRBV7-9|.|TRBD1
TGTGCCAGCAGCACCAGGGGGGAAAAACTGTTTTTT
CASSTRGEKLFF
>TRBJ2-7|TRBV5-1|.|.
TGCGCCAGCAGCTCCCCAACGGGAAAAGGAGGTTTGGGCTCCTACGAGCAGTACTTC
CASSSPTGKGGLGSYEQYF
>TRBJ2-2|TRBV6-5|many|.
TGTGCCAGCAGTTACGGGCTCAGGGGCACCGGGGAGCTGTTTTTT
CASSYGLRGTGELFF
>TRBJ1-2|TRBV11-2|few|TRBD1
TGTGCCAGCAGCTTGAACCCGGGACAGCTTCTTTATGGCTACACCTTC
CASSLNPGQLLYGYTF
>TRBJ2-1|TRBV6-2/TRBV6-3|.|TRBD2
TGTGCCAGCACCGAACTAGCGGGATATGAGTTCTTC
CASTELAGYEFF
>TRBJ2-1|TRBV12-3/TRBV12-4|.|TRBD2
TGTGCCAGCAGTCCGACTAGCGGAGGCTACAATGAGCAGTTCTTC
CASSPTSGGYNEQFF
>TRBJ2-6|TRBV27|.|.
TGTGCCAGCAGCTTCCAACGGGGGTCTGGGGCCAACGTCCTGACTTTC
CASSFQRGSGANVLTF
>TRBJ1-5|TRBV29-1|.|TRBD1
TGCAGCGTTGGCTCAGGGGACAGGGGAGGACAGCCCCAGCATTTT
CSVGSGDRGGQPQHF
>TRBJ1-1|TRBV7-9|.|.
TGTGCCAGCAGCTCCCTCTCCGTGAACACTGAAGCTTTCTTT
CASSSLSVNTEAFF
>TRBJ1-4|TRBV5-8|once|TRBD1
TGTGCCAGCAGCGCTTCGACAGGGGGCAATGAAAAACTGTTTTTT
CASSASTGGNEKLFF
>TRBJ2-2|TRBV14|many|.
TGTGCCAGCAGCCTCAACAGGGACGCAGGCGCCGGGGAGCTGTTTTTT
CASSLNRDAGAGELFF
>TRBJ2-2|TRBV20-1|few|.
TGCAGTGCTGGATCCGCGGGGTTCGGCACCGGGGAGCTGTTTTTT
CSAGSAGFGTGELFF
>TRBJ2-1|TRBV9|few|TRBD2
TGTGCCAGCAGCGCCCCAGGACTAGCGGGAGGGCGGGGTAATGAGCAGTTCTTC
CASSAPGLAGGRGNEQFF
>TRBJ1-6|TRBV5-6|.|.
TGTGCCAGCAGCCGAGAAGGGTCACCCCTCCACTTT
CASSREGSPLHF
>TRBJ2-1|TRBV24-1|few|.
TGTGCCACTAGACGGGGGAATGAGCAGTTCTTC
CATRRGNEQFF
>TRBJ1-1|TRBV6-5|many|.
TGTGCCAGCAGTTCTTTCATGAACACTGAAGCTTTCTTT
CASSSFMNTEAFF
>TRBJ2-3|TRBV20-1|.|.
TGCAGTGCTAGAAAAGGGACTCTAGGGGATACGCAGTATTTT
CSARKGTLGDTQYF
>TRBJ1-2|TRBV18|.|.
TGTGCCAGCTCACCGGACAGTCTTAACTATGGCTACACCTTC
CASSPDSLNYGYTF
>TRBJ2-1|TRBV27|many|TRBD2
TGTGCCAGCAGTTTTTCAGGACTAGCGGGCGCCCCGGATCCCGCCTACAATGAGCAGTTCTTC
CASSFSGLAGAPDPAYNEQFF
>TRBJ2-3|TRBV15|few|.
TGTGCCACCAGCAGTATGGGAAGTACGCAGTATTTT
CATSSMGSTQYF
>TRBJ1-5|TRBV2|.|TRBD1
TGTGCCAGACAGGGGGAAGGCAATCAGCCCCAGCATTTT
CARQGEGNQPQHF
>TRBJ2-2|TRBV20-1|few|TRBD1
TGCAGTGCTAGACAGGGGGCGGTCACCGGGGAGCTGTTTTTT
CSARQGAVTGELFF
>TRBJ1-5|TRBV4-2|few|.
TGTGCCAGCAGCCAAGAAACCGCGGGAGATCAGCCCCAGCATTTT
CASSQETAGDQPQHF
>TRBJ2-7|TRBV3-1|.|TRBD2
TGTGCCAGCAGCACCGGACTAGCGGACCACTACGAGCAGTACTTC
CASSTGLADHYEQYF
>TRBJ2-7|TRBV4-2|many|.
TGTGCCAGCAGCCAAGACGGGAGAGCCTACGAGCAGTACTTC
CASSQDGRAYEQYF
>TRBJ2-5|TRBV3-1|many|.
TGTGCCAGCAGCCTAGCAAGAGGGACCCAGTACTTC
CASSLARGTQYF
>TRBJ2-1|TRBV11-2|.|TRBD1
TGTGCCAGCACCAATATATTTTACGGGACAGGGGATCATGAGCAGTTCTTC
CASTNIFYGTGDHEQFF
>TRBJ2-5|TRBV20-1|.|.
TGCAGTGCTAGAGATTCGGCGGGGCAAGAGACCCAGTACTTC
CSARDSAGQETQYF
>TRBJ2-6|TRBV5-6|.|TRBD1
TGTGCCAGCAGCATTACAGGGGTCTCTGGGGCCAACGTCCTGACTTTC
CASSITGVSGANVLTF
>TRBJ2-3|TRBV24-1|few|.
TGTGCCACCAGTGACCAATTCGGGATGGATACGCAGTATTTT
CATSDQFGMDTQYF
>TRBJ2-5|TRBV7-8|few|.
TGTGCCAGCAGCTTGGCCCAGGGGGGACAAGAGACCCAGTACTTC
CASSLAQGGQETQYF
>TRBJ2-2|TRBV11-3|many|.
TGTGCCAGCAGCTTAATTGGCGGGAACACCGGGGAGCTGTTTTTT
CASSLIGGNTGELFF
>TRBJ2-7|TRBV24-1|few|TRBD2
TGTGCCACCAGTGATTCCGGGACTAAGACCTACGAGCAGTACTTC
CATSDSGTKTYEQYF
>TRBJ2-5|TRBV5-1|few|.
TGCGCCAGCAGCTTGGCCGGTTCTCAAGAGACCCAGTACTTC
CASSLAGSQETQYF
>TRBJ2-1|TRBV2|.|.
TGTGCCAGCAGTGGCCCCTCGCGCGGTGAGCAGTTCTTC
CASSGPSRGEQFF
>TRBJ2-1|TRBV12-3/TRBV12-4|few|.
TGTGCCAGCCGGGAGTTATACAATGAGCAGTTCTTC
CASRELYNEQFF
>TRBJ2-1|TRBV11-2|few|TRBD2
TGTGCCAGCAGCTTAGACCCAACTAGCGGGAGAACCGATGAGCAGTTCTTC
CASSLDPTSGRTDEQFF
>TRBJ2-1|TRBV5-6|.|TRBD2
TGTGCCAGCAGCTCATCCGGGACTAGCGCCTACAATGAGCAGTTCTTC
CASSSSGTSAYNEQFF
>TRBJ1-4|TRBV20-1|few|.
TGCAGTGCTAGAGATCTGGGGGCGGGGAGAGAAAAACTGTTTTTT
CSARDLGAGREKLFF
>TRBJ1-2|TRBV5-1|.|TRBD1
TGCGCCAGCAGCTTGGTGGGGACAGCCACAACCGCGAATGGCTACACCTTC
CASSLVGTATTANGYTF
>TRBJ1-2|TRBV19|.|.
TGTGCCAGTAGTCCGAGCGGACTTTCCTATGGCTACACCTTC
CASSPSGLSYGYTF
>TRBJ2-7|TRBV29-1|few|TRBD1
TGCAGCGTTGAGTCGGGACAGGAATCCCTCTACGAGCAGTACTTC
CSVESGQESLYEQYF
>TRBJ2-1|TRBV7-2|.|TRBD2
TGTGCCAGCAGCTTTAGCGGGAGTTTCAATGAGCAGTTCTTC
CASSFSGSFNEQFF
>TRBJ2-3|TRBV19|.|.
TGTGCCAGTAGTATCCAACGTGCAGGGAATTCAGATACGCAGTATTTT
CASSIQRAGNSDTQYF
>TRBJ1-6|TRBV27|few|.
TGTGCCAGCAGTGTCCAGGGCACCAATTCACCCCTCCACTTT
CASSVQGTNSPLHF
>TRBJ2-2|TRBV5-4|.|TRBD2
TGTGCCAGCAGCCACGCGATAGCGGGACCCACCGGGGAGCTGTTTTTT
CASSHAIAGPTGELFF
>TRBJ2-1|TRBV27|few|TRBD2
TGTGCCAGCAGTTTATCCGCGGGAGGACAGAGTGAGCAGTTCTTC
CASSLSAGGQSEQFF
>TRBJ1-1|TRBV15|many|TRBD1
TGTGCCACCAGCAGAGACGGGACAGGGGGCTGGAACACTGAAGCTTTCTTT
CATSRDGTGGWNTEAFF
>TRBJ2-5|TRBV11-2|.|.
TGTGCCAGCAGCTTACCCTACTCTCAGGAGACCCAGTACTTC
CASSLPYSQETQYF
>TRBJ1-3|TRBV10-3|many|.
TGTGCCATCAGTGAGATCGGAGGGCAAGGAAACACCATATATTTT
CAISEIGGQGNTIYF
>TRBJ2-3|TRBV10-2|.|TRBD2
TGCGCCAGCAGCATGACTAGCCCCAGGGCAGATACGCAGTATTTT
CASSMTSPRADTQYF
>TRBJ1-2|TRBV7-9|.|.
TGTGCCAGCAGCTTAGGGCAGGGCCATGGCTACACCTTC
CASSLGQGHGYTF
>TRBJ2-5|TRBV2|.|.
TGTGCCAGCAGTGATCCTCTAGCGGTAGGGGGGACCCAGTACTTC
CASSDPLAVGGTQYF